Below, 23 T cell receptor beta chains from the same sample are listed, as sequenced in a study of blood T cell repertoires in COVID-19. Sequencing was performed with immunoSEQ multiplex PCR; in TCRdb, only in-frame clones are kept and a portion is missing. Found here are about 140,000 clones, approximately 85% of them singletons; the top ten hold around 3%. The sequenced sample consisted of peripheral blood. The receptors stem from a man between 45 and 60 years old with acute or convalescent COVID-19.

The chain joins TRBV24-1 to TRBJ1-2; D call uncertain. Germline-derived CDR1 and CDR2 are KGHDR and SFDVKD. This CDR3 has 12 amino acids. Trimming pared 9 bases from V and 4 bases from J, leaving 11 bases between. In DNA form, the CDR3 reads TGTGCCACCCCGATGGAGGTCTATGGCTACACCTTC. Its protein product is CATPMEVYGYTF.

The chain employs TRBV15 and TRBJ1-2; D uncertain. The length of the CDR3 is 14 residues. The germline gives CDR1 LNHNV, CDR2 YYDKDF (reference sequence). Trimming removed 4 bases at V and 4 bases at J, with 13 bases between. In DNA form, the CDR3 reads TGTGCCACCAGCACAACCGATGACATCTATGGCTACACCTTC. Translated: CATSTTDDIYGYTF.

The chain couples TRBV19 to TRBJ2-7; weak D call: TRBD2 (6 bases). The CDR3 consists of 15 residues. Trimming took off 2 bases at V and 4 bases at J, with 15 bases between the two ends. Germline V gives CDR1 LNHDA, CDR2 SQIVND (reference sequence). In DNA, the CDR3 is TGTGCCAGTAGTATACGACGGGAGTCGTTTTACGAGCAGTACTTC. Amino acid sequence: CASSIRRESFYEQYF.

The CDR3 loop reads CASSEPGLAGRETQYF. The CDR3, as DNA: TGTGCCAGCAGCGAACCGGGACTAGCGGGGAGAGAGACCCAGTACTTC. The chain couples TRBV9 to TRBJ2-5, with TRBD2 identical over 13 bases. CDR3 size: 16 residues. Germline V gene lookup returns CDR1 SGDLS and CDR2 YYNGEE. The junction had 6 bases not matched to a gene; V was cut back by 3 bases and J by 4 bases.

The genes are TRBV11-2 and TRBJ1-3, with TRBD1 as a possible D gene (5 bases). CDR3 length: 16 amino acids. V lost 6 bases and J 6 bases, leaving 21 bases between the germline ends. Per germline, CDR1 SGHAT and CDR2 FQNNGV. The DNA for the CDR3 is TGTGCCAGCAGTTCGTCCGCCGGGGGATGGGTAAACACCATATATTTT. It encodes CASSSSAGGWVNTIYF.

V usage is TRBV7-6 and J usage is TRBJ2-1, with 7 bases identical to TRBD2. The junction had 10 bases not matched to a gene; V was cut back by 5 bases and J by 3 bases. The CDR3 consists of 16 residues. Germline V gene data show CDR1 as SGHVS and CDR2 as FNYEAQ. CDR3 protein: CASSPLWGGSYNEQFF. The DNA for the CDR3 is TGTGCCAGCAGCCCCCTTTGGGGCGGGAGCTACAATGAGCAGTTCTTC.

The chain employs TRBV5-1 and TRBJ1-3, with D maybe TRBD1 (5 bases). CDR3 length: 16 amino acids. The V gene's germline CDR1 is SGHRS and CDR2 YFSETQ. Trimming cost V 4 bases and J 0 bases, with 14 bases left between them. The CDR3 loop is CASSPVWGNSGNTIYF. The DNA of the CDR3 is TGCGCCAGCAGCCCCGTTTGGGGCAACTCTGGAAACACCATATATTTT.

V is TRBV24-1 and J is TRBJ1-5; D ambiguous. Germline loops: CDR1 KGHDR, CDR2 SFDVKD. The CDR3 runs to 13 residues. V lost 11 bases and J 2 bases, leaving 12 bases between the germline ends. The CDR3 DNA sequence: TGTGCCATACAAGGTCGGGGCAATCAGCCCCAGCATTTT. Encoded protein: CAIQGRGNQPQHF.

V and J are TRBV15 and TRBJ2-2; D may be TRBD2 (5 bases). The germline V and J ends were trimmed by 6 bases and 3 bases, with 5 bases remaining between them. CDR3 length: 12 amino acids. Per the germline V gene, CDR1 is LNHNV and CDR2 is YYDKDF (reference sequence). CDR3 coding DNA: TGTGCCACCAGGGAGGACACCGGGGAGCTGTTTTTT. Protein product: CATREDTGELFF.

The chain couples TRBV5-1 to TRBJ2-5; 14 bases align to TRBD2. Looked up from germline, CDR1 is SGHRS and CDR2 is YFSETQ. The CDR3 consists of 17 residues. With V trimmed by 2 bases and J by 2 bases, 5 bases remained unmatched. CDR3 residues: CASSLPRLAGGQETQYF. CDR3 coding DNA: TGCGCCAGCAGCTTACCCCGACTAGCGGGGGGGCAAGAGACCCAGTACTTC.

This chain uses TRBV19 with TRBJ1-5; D not certain. V was clipped by 5 bases and J by 4 bases, with 15 bases between them. Germline CDR1 LNHDA, CDR2 SQIVND (reference sequence). The CDR3 extends over 15 amino acids. The DNA of the CDR3 is TGTGCCAGTAGTCTCCCATCCGGCGGGAATCAGCCCCAGCATTTT. Protein sequence: CASSLPSGGNQPQHF.

The sample holds a few counts of this clone. The rearrangement links TRBV12-5 to TRBJ1-2, with D possibly being TRBD1 (5 bases). With 1 base removed from V and 5 bases from J, the gap between germline ends came to 5 bases. Germline assignment: CDR1 LGHNT and CDR2 FRNRAP. The CDR3 length is 12 residues. CDR3 bases: TGTGCTAGTGGTTTGGCAGGGTATGGCTACACCTTC. Protein sequence: CASGLAGYGYTF.

The chain uses TRBV5-8 and TRBJ1-3; D gene uncertain. Trimming removed 0 bases at V and 2 bases at J, with 12 bases between. The CDR3 loop spans 16 amino acids. Looked up from germline, CDR1 is SGHTS and CDR2 is YDEGEE. The CDR3 protein is CASSLVAGFAGNTIYF. CDR3 DNA: TGTGCCAGCAGCTTGGTTGCGGGGTTTGCTGGAAACACCATATATTTT.

The chain recombines TRBV10-3 with TRBJ2-2; D not resolved. V lost 4 bases, J lost 0 bases, and 12 bases lay in between. This CDR3 contains 16 residues. Germline values: CDR1 ENHRY, CDR2 SYGVKD. CDR3 in amino acids: CAISALGRTNTGELFF. DNA of the CDR3: TGTGCCATCAGTGCTTTGGGCCGTACGAACACCGGGGAGCTGTTTTTT.

The chain is built from TRBV5-4 and TRBJ1-5; TRBD1 aligns across 8 bases. Germline CDR1 SGHNT, CDR2 YYREEE (reference sequence). Trimming took 4 bases from V and 3 from J; bases not matched to a gene: 3. The length of the CDR3 is 14 residues. CDR3 sequence (DNA): TGTGCCAGCAGCATGACAGGGGACAATCAGCCCCAGCATTTT. Translating gives CASSMTGDNQPQHF.

V gene TRBV6-5 combines with J gene TRBJ2-7, with a possible D match to TRBD2 (5 bases). CDR3 size: 14 residues. The V end was cut by 3 bases, the J end by 1 base, with 10 bases between. Germline V gene lookup returns CDR1 MNHEY and CDR2 SVGAGI. The CDR3 loop reads CASSYGGASYEQYF. In nucleotides, the CDR3 is TGTGCCAGCAGTTATGGAGGAGCTTCCTACGAGCAGTACTTC.

This rearrangement joins TRBV18 to TRBJ1-3; D not resolved. Germline CDR1 reads KGHSH; CDR2 reads LQKENI. Trimming removed 5 bases from V and 0 bases from J, with 11 bases in between. The CDR3 sequence is 15 residues long. CDR3: CASSGQPLSGNTIYF. In DNA form, the CDR3 reads TGTGCCAGCTCAGGGCAGCCTCTCTCTGGAAACACCATATATTTT.

This rearrangement joins TRBV7-3 to TRBJ2-3, with TRBD1 identical over 7 bases. The CDR3 covers 14 residues. Losses at the gene ends were 5 bases for V and 4 bases for J; bases not matched to a gene: 6. CDR1 is SGHTA and CDR2 is FQGTGA in the germline V gene. The CDR3 region is CASSQSGQADTQYF. CDR3 in DNA: TGTGCCAGCAGCCAATCAGGACAGGCAGATACGCAGTATTTT.

This clone was detected once. J is TRBJ2-7 and V is TRBV30; D uncertain. Germline CDR1 and CDR2: GTSNPN and SVGIG (reference sequence). The CDR3 extends over 11 amino acids. V was shortened by 4 bases and J by 3 bases, with 7 bases between the two germline ends. CDR3 sequence reads: CAWNTVYEQYF. The DNA of the CDR3 is TGTGCCTGGAATACAGTCTACGAGCAGTACTTC.

The J gene is TRBJ1-2, the V gene TRBV12-3 or TRBV12-4; weak D call: TRBD1 (6 bases). Trimming stripped 4 bases from V and 3 bases from J, with 9 bases between. The CDR3 spans 13 residues. CDR3 sequence (DNA): TGTGCCAGCAGTTACAGGGTTTACTATGGCTACACCTTC. As protein: CASSYRVYYGYTF.

This chain connects TRBV19 to TRBJ2-7; 12 positions agree with TRBD1. The CDR3 extends over 15 amino acids. J lost 5 bases, V lost 3 bases, and 5 bases had no gene match. CDR1 and CDR2 from the germline V gene are LNHDA and SQIVND (reference sequence). In DNA form, the CDR3 reads TGTGCCAGTAGTATCCAGGGACAGGGGGCTAACGAGCAGTACTTC. Residues: CASSIQGQGANEQYF.

For this clone: Other nucleotide sequences from this sample produce the same CDR3. The chain employs TRBV29-1 and TRBJ2-2, with D tentatively TRBD2 (6 bases). The germline gives CDR1 SQVTM, CDR2 ANQGSEA. The CDR3 covers 15 residues. With 7 bases removed from V and 5 bases from J, the gap between germline ends came to 20 bases. DNA of the CDR3: TGCAGCGCCGACCTCGGGGGTGGGGGGACCGGGGAGCTGTTTTTT. Translated, it gives CSADLGGGGTGELFF.

The chain is built from TRBV6-2 or TRBV6-3 and TRBJ2-7; 8 bases match TRBD2. Germline V lookup: CDR1 MNHEY, CDR2 SVGEGT. After removal of 6 bases from V and 3 bases from J, the junction contained 7 bases not matched to a gene. The CDR3 contains 14 residues. The CDR3 here is CASSAPSGLYEQYF. The CDR3 nucleotides read TGTGCCAGCAGCGCCCCTAGCGGGCTCTACGAGCAGTACTTC.